These T cell receptor beta chains were read from a single sample in a study of OX40 agonist ivuxolimab in advanced cancers. The table came from immunoSEQ multiplex PCR; TCRdb's copy has only in-frame clones and leaves some out. This repertoire shows 75,000 to 100,000 clones, 75% to 95% found once; its top ten account for around 0.33%. Sample: CD4+ or CD8+ T cells sorted from blood, taken in a trial of the OX40 agonist ivuxolimab. Every receptor here comes from an adult with an advanced solid tumor such as melanoma, head and neck, liver or kidney cancer. CDR3s include the opening cysteine and the closing phenylalanine or tryptophan. The D gene is left open where the match is weak. Clone size is not always given. Where it is, it says once, few, many or a class for expanded clones.

CDR3nt: TGTGCCAGCAGCCTAGGGACAACCTACAATGAGCAGTTCTTC; CDR3aa: CASSLGTTYNEQFF; j_gene: TRBJ2-1; v_gene: TRBV5-4; abundance: NA; d_gene: NA
CDR3nt: TGTGCCAGCAGTTACGGGACGGATAATTCACCCCTCCACTTT; CDR3aa: CASSYGTDNSPLHF; j_gene: TRBJ1-6; v_gene: TRBV6-5; abundance: NA; d_gene: NA
CDR3nt: TGTGCCAGCAGTGGAGCGGGAGGGACCGGGGAGCTGTTTTTT; CDR3aa: CASSGAGGTGELFF; j_gene: TRBJ2-2; v_gene: TRBV2; abundance: NA; d_gene: TRBD2
CDR3nt: TGTGCCAGCTCACCCGGGACGGATCATGAAGCTTTCTTT; CDR3aa: CASSPGTDHEAFF; j_gene: TRBJ1-1; v_gene: TRBV18; abundance: NA; d_gene: NA
CDR3nt: TGTGCCAGCAGCTTGGGGGTTATTTCCTACAATGAGCAGTTCTTC; CDR3aa: CASSLGVISYNEQFF; j_gene: TRBJ2-1; v_gene: TRBV7-2; abundance: NA; d_gene: NA
CDR3nt: TGTGCCACCAGCAGAGATTTGACTAGCGGGATTCTCAATGAGCAGTTCTTC; CDR3aa: CATSRDLTSGILNEQFF; j_gene: TRBJ2-1; v_gene: TRBV15; abundance: NA; d_gene: TRBD2
CDR3nt: TGTGCCAGCAAAAACGCAGGGGTTCGGAACTATGGCTACACCTTC; CDR3aa: CASKNAGVRNYGYTF; j_gene: TRBJ1-2; v_gene: TRBV6-5; abundance: NA; d_gene: NA
CDR3nt: TGCAGCGTCTCGCGTGACAGCTCCTACAATGAGCAGTTCTTC; CDR3aa: CSVSRDSSYNEQFF; j_gene: TRBJ2-1; v_gene: TRBV29-1; abundance: NA; d_gene: NA
CDR3nt: TGTGCCAGCAGTGAAAACCCCCCTATGTCCTACGAGCAGTACTTC; CDR3aa: CASSENPPMSYEQYF; j_gene: TRBJ2-7; v_gene: TRBV2; abundance: NA; d_gene: NA
CDR3nt: TGTGCCAGCACCCGGGGAGGCTCTGGGGCCAACGTCCTGACTTTC; CDR3aa: CASTRGGSGANVLTF; j_gene: TRBJ2-6; v_gene: TRBV28; abundance: NA; d_gene: NA
CDR3nt: TGCGCCAGCAGGATCGGGGCAACTAGCACAGATACGCAGTATTTT; CDR3aa: CASRIGATSTDTQYF; j_gene: TRBJ2-3; v_gene: TRBV4-3; abundance: NA; d_gene: NA
CDR3nt: TGTGCCAGCAGCTTAAGTGGGCGGCTGAACACTGAAGCTTTCTTT; CDR3aa: CASSLSGRLNTEAFF; j_gene: TRBJ1-1; v_gene: TRBV7-2; abundance: NA; d_gene: NA
CDR3nt: TGTGCCAGCAGCCCGAGACTAGCGGGAGGACCTTCGAAAGAGACCCAGTACTTC; CDR3aa: CASSPRLAGGPSKETQYF; j_gene: TRBJ2-5; v_gene: TRBV7-6; abundance: once; d_gene: TRBD2
CDR3nt: TGTGCCAGCAGCCTAGCGGGAGGGCCTTTCAATGAGCAGTTCTTC; CDR3aa: CASSLAGGPFNEQFF; j_gene: TRBJ2-1; v_gene: TRBV7-2; abundance: NA; d_gene: TRBD2
CDR3nt: TGTGCCAGCAGCTCCATGGGGGGAGGAGGGGCCGGGGAGCTGTTTTTT; CDR3aa: CASSSMGGGGAGELFF; j_gene: TRBJ2-2; v_gene: TRBV5-4; abundance: NA; d_gene: NA
CDR3nt: TGTGCCAGCAGTGTTGGAGCGGCCCAAGGAAAGACCCAGTACTTC; CDR3aa: CASSVGAAQGKTQYF; j_gene: TRBJ2-5; v_gene: TRBV2; abundance: NA; d_gene: NA